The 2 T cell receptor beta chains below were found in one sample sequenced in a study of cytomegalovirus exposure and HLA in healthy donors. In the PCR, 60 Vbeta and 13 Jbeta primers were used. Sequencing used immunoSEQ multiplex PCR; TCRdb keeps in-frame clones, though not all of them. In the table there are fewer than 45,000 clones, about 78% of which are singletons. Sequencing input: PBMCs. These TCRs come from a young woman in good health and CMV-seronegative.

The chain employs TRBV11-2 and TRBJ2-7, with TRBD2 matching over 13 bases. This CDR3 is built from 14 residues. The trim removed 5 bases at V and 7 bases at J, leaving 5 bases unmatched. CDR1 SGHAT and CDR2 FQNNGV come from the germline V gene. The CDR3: CASSPTSGRGEQYF. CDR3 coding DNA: TGTGCCAGCAGCCCTACTAGCGGGAGGGGGGAGCAGTACTTC.

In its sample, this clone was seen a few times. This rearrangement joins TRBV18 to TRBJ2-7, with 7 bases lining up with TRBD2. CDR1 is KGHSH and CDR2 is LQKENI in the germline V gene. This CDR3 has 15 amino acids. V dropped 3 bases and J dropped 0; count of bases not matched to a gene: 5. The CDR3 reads CASSPTAGNSYEQYF. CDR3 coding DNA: TGTGCCAGCTCACCTACAGCGGGGAACTCCTACGAGCAGTACTTC.